Included here is one TCR beta chain sequence, with context. Its antigen is unidentified. One entry per CDR3 protein results from TCRdb running MiXCR on the 5' RACE reads. This repertoire shows 550,000 to 700,000 distinct CDR3 sequences, 17% found once; its top ten account for approximately 8.1%. The CDR3 has 14 residues. With 1 base removed from V and 5 bases from J, the gap between germline ends came to 11 bases. The germline CDR1 and CDR2 sequences are MGHDK and SYGVNS. These data originate in a study of T-cell memory formation after mild COVID-19. On the study more broadly: Each donor largely had its own TCR clusters.

Points from the study as a whole: Contracting CD8+ clones were enriched in EMRA, CD4+ mainly in CM and EM. Day 15 to 85 contracting clones showed balanced CD4/CD8; later expanders leaned CD4+.

J is TRBJ2-5 and V is TRBV25-1, with D possibly TRBD1 on 5 matching bases. The sample taken for sequencing was PBMCs or a T cell subset sorted from them (not recorded which). The clonotype originates from an adult woman who had mild COVID-19 (a few samples of this study predate the infection). Cell type and time point are not known. CDR3 DNA: TGTGCCAGCAGTGAATTGGCAGGGTACGAGACCCAGTACTTC. Its translation is CASSELAGYETQYF.